Sequencing of this TCR beta chain was carried out in a study of glioma-infiltrating T cells. Background on the study: Presurgical dexamethasone in glioma patients lasted six or fewer days.

Using RNA template, CDR3s of TCR alpha and beta were amplified with iRepertoire arm-PCR. TCRdb re-called the multiplex PCR reads with MiXCR, one entry per CDR3 protein. The sample holds roughly 350,000 distinct CDR3 sequences; less than 50% are singletons and the top ten take about 12%. On this clonotype itself: Mismatch with germline at one junction end may stem from a read error.

The sequencing sample was made of glioma tissue, nonneoplastic brain tissue, or PBMCs (not recorded which). This sequence was found in a human donor with low-grade glioma or glioblastoma, undergoing nonglioma brain surgery, or in good health (not recorded which).

CDR3 loop: CASSSRVSHNSPLHF. Written as DNA, the CDR3 is TGTGCCAGCAGCTCCAGGGTCTCCCATAATTCACCCCTCCACTTT. The chain links TRBV7-2 to TRBJ1-6, with D maybe TRBD1 (5 bases). Germline V gene lookup returns CDR1 SGHTA and CDR2 FQGNSA. This CDR3 is built from 15 residues. The full variable domain, rest sourced from reference TRBV7-2 and TRBJ1-6, is GAGVSQSPSNKVTEKGKDVELRCDPISGHTALYWYRQSLGQGLEFLIYFQGNSAPDKSGLPSDRFSAERTGGSVSTLTIQRTQQEDSAVYLCASSSRVSHNSPLHFGNGTRLTVT.